These T cell receptor beta chains were read from a single sample in a study of spatial heterogeneity in lung cancer. One entry per CDR3 protein, called by TCRdb with MiXCR from the 5' RACE reads. The data contain about 35,000 distinct CDR3 sequences, approximately 3% of them singletons. The sample consisted of normal lung tissue next to the tumor, taken at surgery. These receptors were obtained from a male donor with early-stage non-small cell lung cancer. The CDR3 runs from the conserved cysteine through the conserved F or W. Each record gives: J gene, V gene, CDR3 protein.

TRBJ2-3 TRBV7-9 CASSLGGNPSTDTQYF
TRBJ2-1 TRBV20-1 CSARISSTYNEQFF
TRBJ1-6 TRBV4-3 CASSQHQGETPLHF
TRBJ1-2 TRBV20-1 CSALPWGNYGYTF
TRBJ2-3 TRBV5-1 CASSLGWTGTGTDTQYF
TRBJ1-3 TRBV20-1 CSAFGQGAGNTIYF
TRBJ2-2 TRBV20-1 CSASFSRGLSGELFF
TRBJ1-1 TRBV9 CASNPGQGETEAFF
TRBJ2-7 TRBV5-1 CASSLANAGGYDEQYF
TRBJ1-2 TRBV20-1 CSASRGLDNYGYTF
TRBJ1-2 TRBV25-1 CASSEFGQDGYTF
TRBJ2-3 TRBV18 CASSPFSGGSTDTQYF
TRBJ2-5 TRBV14 CASSFRAPKQETQYF
TRBJ1-4 TRBV20-1 CSASTTNNEKLFF
TRBJ2-3 TRBV4-1 CASSFGQGSTDTQYF
TRBJ1-5 TRBV4-3 CASSLNRDISNQPQHF
TRBJ2-1 TRBV12-3/TRBV12-4 CASYGLATGNEQFF
TRBJ1-1 TRBV24-1 CATSDGTDNTEAFF
TRBJ1-1 TRBV15 CATSSLSGGRTEAFF
TRBJ2-1 TRBV5-6 CASSLEGLAVNEQFF
TRBJ1-3 TRBV20-1 CSAPGQAGNTIYF
TRBJ2-3 TRBV20-1 CSTGLAGTDTQYF
TRBJ1-5 TRBV15 CATSSDRNQPQHF
TRBJ2-6 TRBV6-2/TRBV6-3 CASSYAPGSGANVLTF
TRBJ2-3 TRBV12-3/TRBV12-4 CASSPRRTIGRRTDTQYF
TRBJ1-1 TRBV6-2/TRBV6-3 CASSFGFGGSGNTEAFF
TRBJ1-1 TRBV6-5 CASRAGQGRTAFF
TRBJ1-5 TRBV27 CASSHRQGIGSQPQHF
TRBJ2-3 TRBV11-3 CASSLEDPQDTQYF